These T cell receptor beta chains were read from a single sample in a study of blood T cell repertoires in COVID-19. The protocol was immunoSEQ multiplex PCR, while the TCRdb copy is restricted to in-frame clones and leaves out a portion. The sample yields 200,000 or so clones, approximately 82% seen once. The sequenced material came from peripheral blood. The source of these receptors is a human donor with acute or convalescent COVID-19. The donor label of this sample is uncertain. Each CDR3 is given without its conserved first and last residue.

j_call v_call cdr3_aa
TRBJ2-1 TRBV19 ASSPGQGYNEQF
TRBJ1-1 TRBV4-1 ASDFPGGNMNTEAF
TRBJ2-1 TRBV6-5 ASSPPGSPGNEQF
TRBJ1-5 TRBV11-2 ASSESQGLNQPQH
TRBJ2-7 TRBV18 ASSPWTGAYEQY
TRBJ2-7 TRBV5-1 ASSEGTTYEQY
TRBJ2-7 TRBV5-1 ASSPAGQGNGEQY
TRBJ2-5 TRBV6-5 ASGRDSRQETQY
TRBJ1-2 TRBV6-5 ASSPTHYGYT
TRBJ2-7 TRBV7-2 ASSPGGRSTGEQY
TRBJ2-2 TRBV7-3 ASSARLAGGPGELF
TRBJ2-1 TRBV19 ASSVTAGGHSEQF
TRBJ2-1 TRBV11-2 ASSLSGLAVGNEQF
TRBJ1-2 TRBV5-1 ASSLLTVANYGYT
TRBJ1-1 TRBV7-8 ASSLNRDTEAF
TRBJ2-3 TRBV13 ASSSPSGTSGSGTDTQY
TRBJ1-3 TRBV4-2 ASSQDRSIGVSGNTIY
TRBJ1-4 TRBV30 AWRPAGANEKLF
TRBJ1-1 TRBV28 ASSQAGQGYTEAF
TRBJ2-3 TRBV5-1 ASSSIGTGNADTQY
TRBJ1-2 TRBV15 ATSRDRVESNYGYT
TRBJ1-5 TRBV19 ASSIPWDINQPQH